This TCR beta chain was documented in a study of cytomegalovirus exposure and HLA in healthy donors (TCRdb year 2017). With regard to the full study: An earlier analysis of 587 of the donors reported over 250 Gb of sequence data and about 120 million unique TCR beta sequences obtained from some 170 million T cells. Roughly 300 gigabases of sequencing data and 70 million to 100 million unique TCR sequences were included in an early release covering about 700 HLA-typed donors. The genetic ancestry cluster associated with self-reported Caucasian donors included 70% to 85% of the approximately 400 genotyped donors. The study aimed to test whether cataloging public T cell receptors could reveal signatures of past pathogen exposure. The study used immunosequencing to profile the T cell repertoires of approximately 650 subjects and linked those repertoires to cytomegalovirus serostatus. In addition to the first cohort of around 670 subjects, a separate validation cohort of over 90 different subjects was used. To predict cytomegalovirus infection status, the study combined high-throughput TCR immunosequencing, statistical association of individual TCRs with disease status, and machine learning. To study patterns of TCR occurrence, a later analysis re-analyzed previously published TCR beta repertoires from hundreds of donors and added high-resolution HLA genotyping. Rather than using new phenotypic data, the later analysis identified candidate immune exposures from TCR beta sequences and from how often those sequences occurred across donors. An earlier analysis of a few hundred of the donors applied high-throughput TCR beta sequencing to assess whether each TCR beta V gene segment acted as functional or pseudogenic. Alongside the repertoire data, information on donor age, sex, ethnicity and CMV serostatus was compiled. Genome-wide SNP genotypes for about 60% of the 666 donors were used in a later genetic analysis, which treated that subset as a discovery cohort. Every discovery cohort repertoire had been produced on one sequencing platform. HLA typing included class I and class II loci at four-digit resolution. The number of typed donors differed by locus: about 629-640 for A, B, C, DRB1 and DQB1; 500 to 550 for DQA1; about 600 for DPA1; and some 450 for DPB1. Because of strong linkage in the cohort, five DR-DQ haplotypes were treated as single units for association and clustering. Across some 400 genotyped donors of the cohort, an average of approximately 240,000 unique TCR beta nucleotide sequences per donor were sequenced, and about a sixth of those sequences were non-productive.

Here is what the overall study found, with its caveats: An association between a missense DCLRE1C variant and V-gene and J-gene trimming of TCR beta chains was found in a later genetic analysis and replicated in an independent cohort. The only immune exposure information available for the cohort was CMV serostatus. Linkage disequilibrium might explain the correlated functional status among segregating V segments, but an unknown experimental factor could not be excluded. Most TCR sequences were observed very rarely across donors, whereas some public TCRs were present in many individuals. A few of the identified cytomegalovirus-associated TCR beta chains were confirmed in vitro to be specific for cytomegalovirus antigens. A further reported finding was that TCR beta sequences accurately predicted the HLA-A and HLA-B alleles for most subjects in the first cohort. Several of the top co-occurrence clusters appeared to be linked to parvovirus B19, influenza, CMV and Epstein-Barr virus, according to a later analysis. According to the authors, the approach could potentially be generalized to other disease states and immunological phenotypes. HLA typing was unavailable for some donors at each locus, so association tests used only the typed subset. Broadly in line with IMGT annotations, most TCR beta V segments showed up in productive rearrangements about 87% or about 30% of the time in an earlier analysis of 450 to 600 of the donors. At a false discovery rate of 0.05, a later analysis linked approximately 18,000 TCR beta sequences to specific HLA alleles. A group of highly shared sequence variants was considered likely to be a technical artifact of the sequencing pipeline. In a later genetic analysis, fewer N-insertions in productive TCRs were reported among donors in an Asian-associated ancestry cluster than the roughly 700-donor mean. Because counts were too low, 15 to 20 rarely observed V segments, including chromosome 9 orphons, were excluded from the earlier analysis of several hundred of the donors. Some IMGT-functional V segments, including TRBV6-2 and TRBV6-3, could not be distinguished by the 87-base-pair reads and were therefore excluded. In a later analysis, the rate of TCR association differed among HLA loci, with DRB1 alleles having the most associated TCRs and HLA-C alleles having the fewest. The study listed 170 or so TCR beta chains as associated with cytomegalovirus. In both the original and validation cohorts, the classifier was reported to diagnose cytomegalovirus status with high specificity and sensitivity. Compared with equally common non-associated chains, HLA-associated TCR beta chains in a later analysis were more clonally expanded and had lower generation probabilities. Most CMV-associated TCR beta chains appeared to be HLA-restricted in a later analysis, and the HLA associations seemed to be driven largely by CMV exposure. Only TCR beta chains were sequenced in this cohort, and the absence of alpha or paired-chain data limited detectable features. When HLA alleles, especially DR and DQ, strongly co-occurred, TCR associations were difficult to assign to individual alleles. Presence/absence analyses assumed roughly uniform sequencing depth across donors, an assumption that may not hold.

The method was the immunoSEQ multiplex PCR assay. The multiplex PCR relied on a mix of 60 forward primers for TCR Vbeta segments and 13 reverse primers for TCR Jbeta segments. The CDR3 region of rearranged TCR beta genes was amplified from genomic DNA with a multiplex PCR assay. On the Illumina HiSeq System, the amplified TCR beta libraries were sequenced as 87-base-pair reads. Concerning the study's data processing: A later analysis tallied around 87 million unique TCR beta chains across the 700 or so repertoires, and roughly 11 million of those chains were shared by two or more donors. Raw reads were error-corrected and collapsed into unique sequences by a nearest-neighbor algorithm in which closely related sequences were merged to remove PCR and sequencing errors. Alignment of CDR3 sequences to IMGT reference sequences was used to assign V, D and J gene segments. Each retained sequence needed at least a six-nucleotide match to both a V gene segment and a J gene segment. Rearrangements were called productive when the CDR3 lacked stop codons and stayed in frame with V and J; all others were non-productive. CDR3 was defined according to IMGT convention as the region running from the second conserved V-encoded cysteine to the conserved J-encoded phenylalanine. In an earlier analysis of around 600 of the donors, sequences lacking an unambiguous match to a single V gene segment were excluded. In an earlier analysis of a few hundred of the donors, V segments were called functional above 56.7% productive rearrangements and were called segregating when the between-donor standard deviation exceeded 5%. A statistical classification framework was developed to diagnose cytomegalovirus status using the catalog of TCR beta chain sequences. In a later analysis, TCR nucleotide sequences were compared against IMGT/GENE-DB human TR gene sequences so that V and J genes could be assigned. In a later analysis, CDR3 sequences and most-parsimonious VDJ recombination scenarios were assigned using the TCRdist pipeline. In a later analysis, every TCR beta chain was defined by the combination of its CDR3 amino acid sequence and its V-gene family, and reads without a unique V-gene family were dropped. To address suspected cross-contamination and a sequencing artifact, a later analysis removed a few hundred highly shared, low-generation-probability nucleotide sequences. In a later analysis, a clonal expansion index was calculated for each public chain from normalized within-repertoire ranks of inferred template counts. In a later analysis, generation probabilities were computed using a VDJ recombination model fitted to out-of-frame rearrangements, and the results were checked against IGoR. In a later analysis, TCR-TCR, TCR-HLA and TCR-CMV co-occurrence was scored with hypergeometric tests, and a repertoire-size bias correction was applied to TCR pairs. To estimate false discovery rates, a later analysis permuted the HLA or CMV assignments 20 times. In a later analysis, co-occurring TCRs were grouped with DBSCAN, and TCRdist sequence similarity was added when clustering was performed within HLA-allele-positive subsets. Co-occurrence clustering excluded repertoires with fewer than 30,000 or more than 120,000 public chains, plus five with anomalous nucleotide sharing. In its TCRdb copy, this immuneACCESS table keeps in-frame sequences only and misses some clones. Where compared with another copy, unresolved V genes explain less than half of these, and the others have no known cause. V, J and clone size were drawn from that table, and D and trimming were deduced from the DNA. This sample comprises 140,000 or so clones, over 70% of them detected only once. The ten largest clones represent about 2% of the sample.

In total, approximately 700 healthy bone marrow donors made up the cohort. At the time of sampling, all cohort members were nominally healthy, though unrecorded immune exposures were likely present. The donor tested CMV seronegative and was one of the 352 seronegative cohort members. A peripheral blood sample was provided by each donor, and peripheral blood mononuclear cells were used for TCR beta sequencing. The Qiagen DNeasy Blood Extraction Kit was used to extract genomic DNA from the blood cell samples. According to the germline V gene (reference sequence), CDR1 reads MNHEY and CDR2 reads SMNVEV. The CDR3 contains 14 residues, cysteine and phenylalanine counted. The retained sequence is limited to the CDR3, 42 bases, with the frame set at the first base. Trimming accounts for 3 bases at V and 5 bases at J, while the number of junction bases matched to no gene is 6. Remarks on this clone: The antigen it recognizes is unknown. Per-base quality was not reported, and no clone a single base away is much larger than it.

The chain is encoded by TRBV27 joined to TRBJ1-1, with 7 bases aligning to TRBD1. Sequencing input: PBMCs. The source of this sequence is a woman aged 40 to 50 in good health and CMV-seronegative. The base sequence is TGTGCCAGCAGTTTTACCGGGACAGCTACTGAAGCTTTCTTT. It encodes CASSFTGTATEAFF.